The 21 T cell receptor beta chains presented below share a single source sample, sequenced in a study of T cell responses to AZD1222 COVID-19 vaccine. Data came from immunoSEQ multiplex PCR; TCRdb stores just in-frame clones and leaves some out. The sample contains 150,000 or so clones, 80% to 95% of which appear only once. Sequencing used peripheral blood, obtained 28 days after the second AZD1222 dose. The receptors here all came from an adult who received the AZD1222 COVID-19 vaccine.

The CDR3 nucleotides are TGTGCCAGCAGCTTTTCGGGGGACACTGAAGCTTTCTTT. The encoded protein is CASSFSGDTEAFF. The chain combines TRBV7-3 with TRBJ1-1; D may be TRBD1 (5 bases). This CDR3 is 13 amino acids long. CDR1 is SGHTA, CDR2 FQGTGA, per germline. Trimming cost V 3 bases and J 3 bases, with 8 bases left between them. The variable domain in full, with the rest retrieved from reference TRBV7-3 and TRBJ1-1, is GAGVSQTPSNKVTEKGKYVELRCDPISGHTALYWYRQSLGQGPEFLIYFQGTGAADDSGLPNDRFFAVRPEGSVSTLKIQRTERGDSAVYLCASSFSGDTEAFFGQGTRLTVV.

This sequence joins TRBV25-1 and TRBJ2-3; a possible D gene is TRBD2 (7 bases). The germline V gene encodes CDR1 MGHDK and CDR2 SYGVNS. Trimming shortened V by 3 bases and J by 5 bases, and 15 bases separated the two germline ends. This CDR3 comprises 15 residues. CDR3 sequence reads: CASSDRGAIGDTQYF. CDR3 nucleotide sequence: TGTGCCAGCAGTGATCGGGGGGCGATAGGAGATACGCAGTATTTT.

This chain connects TRBV3-1 (or the pseudogene TRBV3-2) to TRBJ1-6, with 8 bases matching TRBD1. Germline values: CDR1 LGHDT, CDR2 YNNKEL (reference sequence). The junction had 4 bases not matched to a gene; V was cut back by 2 bases and J by 7 bases. CDR3 length: 15 amino acids. The CDR3 loop is CASSQRDRKNSPLHF. DNA of the CDR3: TGTGCCAGCAGCCAACGGGACAGGAAGAATTCACCCCTCCACTTT.

This chain joins TRBV7-3 and TRBJ2-3; the match to TRBD2 covers 9 bases. Looked up from germline, CDR1 is SGHTA and CDR2 is FQGTGA. This CDR3 has 16 amino acids. Trimming took 5 bases from V and 5 from J; bases not matched to a gene: 11. Here the CDR3 reads CASSPSQREAVDTQYF. CDR3 in DNA: TGTGCCAGCAGCCCCAGCCAGCGGGAGGCGGTAGATACGCAGTATTTT.

This chain joins TRBV6-1 and TRBJ1-2; no firm D call. CDR3 length equals 15 residues. Germline-derived CDR1 and CDR2 are MNHNS and SASEGT. The V gene lost 5 bases and the J gene lost 0 bases, with 13 bases spanning the gap. The CDR3 nucleotides read TGTGCCAGCAGTTCCCCTGAAGGGTCTAACTATGGCTACACCTTC. Translating it yields CASSSPEGSNYGYTF.

The J gene is TRBJ1-2, the V gene TRBV24-1; D possibly corresponds to TRBD1 (6 bases). V lost 5 bases, J lost 3 bases, and 6 bases lay in between. Germline loops: CDR1 KGHDR, CDR2 SFDVKD. This CDR3 comprises 12 residues. The CDR3, as DNA: TGTGCCACCAGTGGGGGGCACTATGGCTACACCTTC. Amino acids: CATSGGHYGYTF.

The chain recombines TRBV28 with TRBJ2-2, with D possibly being TRBD2 (7 bases). Trimming stripped 10 bases from V and 4 bases from J, with 16 bases between. Germline V CDR1 and CDR2: MDHEN, SYDVKM. This CDR3 spans 14 amino acids. The CDR3 DNA is TGTGCCACTCAAGGGGGGGCAGGCACCGGGGAGCTGTTTTTT. The encoded protein is CATQGGAGTGELFF. The full variable domain, its missing parts supplied by reference TRBV28 and TRBJ2-2, is DVKVTQSSRYLVKRTGEKVFLECVQDMDHENMFWYRQDPGLGLRLIYFSYDVKMKEKGDIPEGYSVSREKKERFSLILESASTNQTSMYLCATQGGAGTGELFFGEGSRLTVL.

V and J are TRBV10-3 and TRBJ1-2; maybe TRBD1 (5 bases). The length of the CDR3 is 12 residues. Looked up from germline, CDR1 is ENHRY and CDR2 is SYGVKD. Trimming removed 8 bases from V and 8 bases from J, with 15 bases in between. In DNA, the CDR3 is TGTGCCATCCAAGAAACAGGTGGCGGCTACACCTTC. Translating it yields CAIQETGGGYTF.

This clone was observed a single time. The genes are TRBV2 and TRBJ2-1, with D perhaps TRBD2 (5 bases). The CDR3 consists of 14 residues. The V end was cut by 6 bases, the J end by 6 bases, with 15 bases between. Germline assignment: CDR1 SNHLY and CDR2 FYNNEI. The CDR3 region has the DNA TGTGCCAGCAGCTCGTCTAGGGCGGGCAATGAGCAGTTCTTC. Translated: CASSSSRAGNEQFF.

V usage is TRBV23-1 and J usage is TRBJ1-1; D may be TRBD1 (6 bases). TRBV23-1 is classed as an ORF, of uncertain function. This CDR3 is 14 amino acids long. V lost 4 bases and J lost 5, with 14 bases in between. The CDR3 nucleotides read TGCGCCAGCAGTCTTCCAGGGGTGGTTACTGAAGCTTTCTTT. It codes for CASSLPGVVTEAFF.

J is TRBJ1-2 and V is TRBV9; D unclear. The CDR3 totals 14 residues. Between the trimmed V and J ends, which lost 3 bases and 6 bases, there was a span of 15 bases. Germline V CDR1 and CDR2: SGDLS, YYNGEE. CDR3 amino acids: CASSGESTWDGYTF. The CDR3 DNA reads as TGTGCCAGCAGCGGGGAGTCTACCTGGGATGGCTACACCTTC.

This chain joins TRBV5-8 and TRBJ1-1, with D maybe TRBD1 (5 bases). Germline assignment: CDR1 SGHTS and CDR2 YDEGEE. V lost 2 bases, J lost 7 bases, and 12 bases lay in between. This CDR3 is 13 amino acids long. CDR3 DNA: TGTGCCAGCAGCTTCAGGACGGGGGGTGAAGCTTTCTTT. The encoded protein is CASSFRTGGEAFF.

This chain joins TRBV2 and TRBJ1-5, with D unclear. The V end lost 2 bases, the J end lost 6 bases, and 5 bases lay between the germline ends. Germline CDR1 and CDR2: SNHLY and FYNNEI. The CDR3 totals 12 residues. The DNA for the CDR3 is TGTGCCAGCAGTGAATCTATTCAGCCCCAGCATTTT. Translated, it gives CASSESIQPQHF.

The table lists this clone with a count of one. J is TRBJ1-2 and V is TRBV10-1; D is unclear. The CDR3 sequence is 13 residues long. Trimming left V 5 bases short and J 5 bases short, with 12 bases between. The germline CDR1 and CDR2 sequences are WNHNN and SYGVQD (reference sequence). As DNA, the CDR3 is TGCGCCAGCAGTTCCCACAGAGTATATGGCTACACCTTC. It encodes CASSSHRVYGYTF.

The chain employs TRBV6-6 and TRBJ2-3; 8 nucleotides align to TRBD1. This CDR3 has 20 residues. Per the germline V gene, CDR1 is MNHNY and CDR2 is SVGAGI (reference sequence). Germline trimming cut 5 bases from V and 2 bases from J; bases unmatched to any gene: 21. CDR3 sequence: CASSPARDRSLQRPTDTQYF. Written as DNA, the CDR3 is TGTGCCAGCAGTCCCGCCCGGGACAGGAGTCTTCAGCGCCCCACAGATACGCAGTATTTT.

The chain employs TRBV6-2 or TRBV6-3 and TRBJ1-1; the D is unclear. In germline, CDR1 is MNHEY, CDR2 SVGEGT. CDR3 size: 14 residues. V was cut by 5 bases and J by 4 bases, with 14 bases left in between. CDR3 sequence: CASSLLRGPTEAFF. DNA of the CDR3: TGTGCCAGCAGTCTACTGAGAGGGCCCACTGAAGCTTTCTTT.

V is TRBV19 and J is TRBJ1-2; D may be TRBD1 (5 bases). This CDR3 region has 14 residues. CDR1 is LNHDA, CDR2 SQIVND, per germline (reference sequence). Trimming removed 6 bases from V and 8 bases from J, with 19 bases in between. CDR3 loop: CASRMRGAFGGYTF. The CDR3 nucleotides read TGTGCCAGTAGGATGCGGGGCGCCTTTGGGGGCTACACCTTC. Using reference TRBV19 and TRBJ1-2 for the parts outside the CDR3, the full variable domain is DGGITQSPKYLFRKEGQNVTLSCEQNLNHDAMYWYRQDPGQGLRLIYYSQIVNDFQKGDIAEGYSVSREKKESFPLTVTSAQKNPTAFYLCASRMRGAFGGYTFGSGTRLTVV.

V is TRBV20-1 and J is TRBJ1-3; D uncertain. CDR1 and CDR2 from the germline V gene are DFQATT and SNEGSKA (reference sequence). V lost 3 bases to trimming and J lost 4 bases, with 10 bases between them. The CDR3 covers 13 residues. CDR3 bases: TGCAGTGCTAGTTCCGGGGTAGGAAACACCATATATTTT. Amino acids: CSASSGVGNTIYF.

This chain uses TRBV28 with TRBJ2-3, with 8 bases fitting TRBD1. Germline V gene lookup returns CDR1 MDHEN and CDR2 SYDVKM. J lost 0 bases, V lost 2 bases, and 19 bases had no gene match. This CDR3 region has 21 residues. Here the CDR3 DNA reads TGTGCCAGCAGTTTACTTCGGGGCAGGGGGCAGAATCAGGCAAGCACAGATACGCAGTATTTT. Translating it yields CASSLLRGRGQNQASTDTQYF. Filled out from reference TRBV28 and TRBJ2-3, the complete variable domain reads DVKVTQSSRYLVKRTGEKVFLECVQDMDHENMFWYRQDPGLGLRLIYFSYDVKMKEKGDIPEGYSVSREKKERFSLILESASTNQTSMYLCASSLLRGRGQNQASTDTQYFGPGTRLTVL.

The rearrangement links TRBV9 to TRBJ1-3, with D perhaps matching TRBD1 (6 bases). V was trimmed by 7 bases and J by 0 bases, leaving 17 bases between them. The CDR3 runs 16 residues. Germline-derived CDR1 and CDR2 are SGDLS and YYNGEE. Here the CDR3 reads CASEGRGDYSGNTIYF. CDR3 nucleotide sequence: TGTGCCAGCGAAGGCAGGGGCGATTACTCTGGAAACACCATATATTTT.

J is TRBJ1-1 and V is TRBV5-1, with TRBD1 as a possible D gene (5 bases). The V and J ends lost 5 bases and 1 base respectively, with 18 bases between them. Germline CDR1 reads SGHRS; CDR2 reads YFSETQ. The CDR3 is 16 residues long. The CDR3 protein is CASRSGTLSKNTEAFF. The CDR3 DNA follows: TGCGCCAGCAGGTCCGGGACGCTAAGTAAGAACACTGAAGCTTTCTTT.